A single sample gave rise to the 31 T cell receptor beta chains below, sequenced in a study of shared clonotypes between healthy human individuals. Method: immunoSEQ multiplex PCR; TCRdb's copy keeps in-frame clones and lacks some. The table lists around 95,000 clones, around 47% of them singletons. The source material was PBMCs. All receptors derive from a woman in her forties in good health. Some clones in this sample may be carry-over from other donors' samples.

This clone has a handful of counts. This chain links TRBV2 with TRBJ2-7; TRBD2 agrees at 7 bases. Germline V gene sequence: CDR1 SNHLY, CDR2 FYNNEI. V lost 4 bases, J lost 5 bases, and 5 bases stayed unmatched. The CDR3 covers 13 residues. The CDR3 protein is CASSGLAENEQYF. The CDR3 region has the DNA TGTGCCAGCAGTGGGCTAGCGGAAAACGAGCAGTACTTC.

This clone was observed once. The genes are TRBV6-6 and TRBJ2-5; D is perhaps TRBD2 (6 bases). V was trimmed by 5 bases and J by 3 bases, leaving 13 bases between them. The germline V gene has CDR1 MNHNY and CDR2 SVGAGI (reference sequence). This CDR3 has 14 amino acids. The CDR3 is CASSVDGSKETQYF. In DNA, the CDR3 is TGTGCCAGCAGTGTGGACGGGAGCAAAGAGACCCAGTACTTC.

The chain combines TRBV6-1 with TRBJ1-6, with 7 bases lining up with TRBD1. V lost 11 bases, J lost 5 bases, and 12 bases stayed unmatched. CDR1 and CDR2 (germline): MNHNS, SASEGT. CDR3 length: 15 residues. CDR3: CAQFRRQGNNSPLHF. The CDR3 nucleotides are TGTGCCCAATTCCGCCGACAGGGCAATAATTCACCCCTCCACTTT.

The sample holds a few counts of this clone. This chain links TRBV2 with TRBJ1-3; no clear D gene. V was shortened by 11 bases and J by 0 bases, with 8 bases between the two germline ends. CDR1 is SNHLY, CDR2 FYNNEI, per germline. The CDR3 has 12 residues. The DNA for the CDR3 is TGTGCCGTCGGGGTCTCTGGAAACACCATATATTTT. It encodes CAVGVSGNTIYF.

This clone was counted at least ten times. The chain has TRBV28 and TRBJ2-5, with 11 bases aligning to TRBD1. The CDR3 is 16 residues long. Losses at the gene ends were 5 bases for V and 4 bases for J; bases not matched to a gene: 9. Germline V gene data show CDR1 as MDHEN and CDR2 as SYDVKM. CDR3 in amino acids: CASSAPGTGGTETQYF. The CDR3 nucleotides are TGTGCCAGCAGTGCTCCCGGGACAGGGGGGACAGAGACCCAGTACTTC.

V usage is TRBV9 and J usage is TRBJ2-5; possibly TRBD2 for D (6 bases). V was pared by 0 bases and J by 5 bases, with 20 bases between. The CDR3 contains 17 residues. Per germline, CDR1 SGDLS and CDR2 YYNGEE. CDR3 amino acids: CASSVGGGNPPEETQYF. The CDR3 DNA reads as TGTGCCAGCAGCGTAGGGGGCGGGAACCCCCCGGAGGAGACCCAGTACTTC.

At least ten counts were recorded for this clone. A much larger clone lies a single base off, so this may be a read error. The sample contains more than one DNA sequence encoding this CDR3. The chain is built from TRBV29-1 and TRBJ1-1; no clear D. Germline V lookup: CDR1 SQVTM, CDR2 ANQGSEA. The V end was cut by 6 bases, the J end by 6 bases, with 14 bases between. The CDR3 is 12 residues long. The CDR3 DNA reads as TGCAGCGTCGGGGATGGCCTGGCTGAAGCTTTCTTT. This codes for CSVGDGLAEAFF. Variable domain in full (rest from reference TRBV29-1 and TRBJ1-1): SAVISQKPSRDICQRGTSLTIQCQVDSQVTMMFWYRQQPGQSLTLIATANQGSEATYESGFVIDKFPISRPNLTFSTLTVSNMSPEDSSIYLCSVGDGLAEAFFGQGTRLTVV.

The V gene is TRBV5-1, the J gene TRBJ2-3; D gene unclear. V lost 4 bases and J 5 bases, leaving 5 bases between the germline ends. Germline-derived CDR1 and CDR2 are SGHRS and YFSETQ. The CDR3 is 11 amino acids. In DNA, the CDR3 is TGCGCCAGCAGCCGCGGAGATACGCAGTATTTT. Translation: CASSRGDTQYF.

The chain carries TRBV9 and TRBJ2-7; no clear D gene. Germline V CDR1 and CDR2: SGDLS, YYNGEE. V was pared by 1 base and J by 3 bases, with 11 bases between. The CDR3 has 14 residues. The DNA for the CDR3 is TGTGCCAGCAGCGTATCTTCGACGCGCTACGAGCAGTACTTC. It codes for CASSVSSTRYEQYF.

CDR3 amino acids: CASSLTGTGLNIQYF. The CDR3 DNA reads TGTGCCAGCTCCTTAACCGGGACAGGACTAAACATTCAGTACTTC. The chain carries TRBV6-5 and TRBJ2-4; 8 bases are shared with TRBD1. Trimming took 8 bases from V and 6 from J; bases not matched to a gene: 12. In germline, CDR1 is MNHEY, CDR2 SVGAGI. This CDR3 comprises 15 residues.

This clone was seen a few times. This chain links TRBV9 with TRBJ2-1, with D uncertain. The germline V gene encodes CDR1 SGDLS and CDR2 YYNGEE. Trimming stripped 2 bases from V and 5 bases from J, with 14 bases between. This CDR3 is built from 15 residues. In DNA form, the CDR3 reads TGTGCCAGCAGCGTTAGGACCGGCGGCGACAATGAGCAGTTCTTC. Translated: CASSVRTGGDNEQFF.

A remark on this clone: It is likely a read error: a sequence one base away is far more abundant. The rearrangement links TRBV30 to TRBJ1-6, with 7 positions matching TRBD1. The trim removed 5 bases at V and 9 bases at J, leaving 10 bases unmatched. CDR1 is GTSNPN and CDR2 is SVGIG in the germline V gene (reference sequence). The CDR3 consists of 14 residues. In DNA, the CDR3 is TGTGCCTGGGATGACCTGACAGGGAGTTCACCCCTCCACTTT. This translates into CAWDDLTGSSPLHF.

This clone was observed a single time. The chain employs TRBV9 and TRBJ2-1; 8 bases line up with TRBD2. The ends lost 0 bases at V and 6 bases at J; junction bases unmatched: 5. The germline CDR1 and CDR2 sequences are SGDLS and YYNGEE. The CDR3 consists of 15 residues. CDR3 region: CASSVGSGRGNEQFF. The CDR3 bases are TGTGCCAGCAGCGTAGGGAGCGGGAGAGGCAATGAGCAGTTCTTC.

The chain has TRBV27 and TRBJ2-1, with D hard to call. The germline CDR1 and CDR2 sequences are MNHEY and SMNVEV (reference sequence). V was shortened by 6 bases and J by 1 base, with 4 bases between the two germline ends. The length of the CDR3 is 12 residues. The CDR3 DNA reads TGTGCCAGCAGAGGGTCCTACAATGAGCAGTTCTTC. Protein sequence: CASRGSYNEQFF.

This clone was observed at least ten times. The chain is built from TRBV25-1 and TRBJ2-1; unclear D gene. V lost 7 bases to trimming and J lost 7 bases, with 8 bases between them. The CDR3 length is 11 residues. Germline CDR1 MGHDK, CDR2 SYGVNS. CDR3 in DNA: TGTGCCAGCATGGGGTTAAATGAGCAGTTCTTC. It is translated as CASMGLNEQFF.

This clone was found many times. This sequence joins TRBV25-1 and TRBJ2-7, with a possible D match to TRBD1 (7 bases). V lost 3 bases to trimming and J lost 4 bases, with 13 bases between them. Germline CDR1 reads MGHDK; CDR2 reads SYGVNS. The CDR3 is made up of 14 amino acids. The CDR3: CASSDSAGGYEQYF. DNA for the CDR3: TGTGCCAGCAGTGACTCCGCAGGGGGGTACGAGCAGTACTTC.

Worth noting for this clone: A far more abundant clone sits one base away, making this likely a read error. The chain couples TRBV29-1 to TRBJ2-1, with 15 bases aligning to TRBD2. The CDR3 extends over 14 amino acids. Germline CDR1 is SQVTM and CDR2 is ANQGSEA. The CDR3 sequence: CNVDGTSGRYEQFF. The CDR3 DNA sequence: TGCAACGTTGACGGGACTAGCGGGAGGTATGAGCAGTTCTTC.

V and J are TRBV15 and TRBJ1-1; no definite D call. Germline V gene sequence: CDR1 LNHNV, CDR2 YYDKDF (reference sequence). The CDR3 is 13 amino acids. V was trimmed by 5 bases and J by 2 bases, leaving 9 bases between them. CDR3 in amino acids: CATSSGPNTEAFF. The DNA of the CDR3 is TGTGCCACCAGCTCTGGACCCAACACTGAAGCTTTCTTT.

The gene calls are TRBV11-2 and TRBJ2-1; the D call may be TRBD1 or TRBD2 (5 bases each). Germline CDR1 is SGHAT and CDR2 is FQNNGV. CDR3 length: 15 residues. The germline V and J ends were trimmed by 5 bases and 4 bases, with 15 bases remaining between them. CDR3 nucleotide sequence: TGTGCCAGCAGCGGGGGAACGTGGGAGTACAATGAGCAGTTCTTC. Protein product: CASSGGTWEYNEQFF.

This clone was observed a few times. The CDR3 sequence is CASSFQDRGRQPQHF. In DNA, the CDR3 is TGTGCCAGCAGTTTCCAGGACAGGGGTCGTCAGCCCCAGCATTTT. V usage is TRBV28 and J usage is TRBJ1-5, with 9 bases that match TRBD1. This CDR3 has 15 amino acids. Germline V gives CDR1 MDHEN, CDR2 SYDVKM. The V segment lost 3 bases and the J segment 6 bases; nucleotides outside the gene matches: 6. The full variable domain, with the rest looked up from reference TRBV28 and TRBJ1-5, is DVKVTQSSRYLVKRTGEKVFLECVQDMDHENMFWYRQDPGLGLRLIYFSYDVKMKEKGDIPEGYSVSREKKERFSLILESASTNQTSMYLCASSFQDRGRQPQHFGDGTRLSIL.

The chain uses TRBV4-3 and TRBJ1-2; D gene unclear. Trimming left V 0 bases short and J 3 bases short, with 8 bases between. The germline gives CDR1 LGHNA, CDR2 YSLEER. This CDR3 contains 14 residues. Here the CDR3 reads CASSQDGDHYGYTF. In DNA, the CDR3 is TGCGCCAGCAGCCAAGACGGGGATCACTATGGCTACACCTTC.

The V and J genes are TRBV6-1 and TRBJ2-3; D may be TRBD2 (5 bases). Trimming removed 5 bases from V and 1 base from J, with 13 bases in between. The CDR3 is 15 amino acids. Germline CDR1 is MNHNS and CDR2 is SASEGT. The CDR3 sequence: CASSWLATGTDTQYF. In DNA form, the CDR3 reads TGTGCCAGCAGTTGGCTAGCAACCGGCACAGATACGCAGTATTTT.

This clone was seen a few times. This chain joins TRBV7-8 and TRBJ1-2; 7 positions match TRBD1. CDR1 SGHVS and CDR2 FQNEAQ come from the germline V gene. V lost 5 bases to trimming and J lost 14 bases; unmatched junction nucleotides: 11. The CDR3 covers 12 residues. CDR3 residues: CASSTSWDRKTF. The CDR3 DNA is TGTGCCAGCAGCACTAGCTGGGACAGAAAGACCTTC.

The CDR3 region has the DNA TGCAGCGTTGAAGATCAGGTAGTCGATGAGCAGTTCTTC. Its protein product is CSVEDQVVDEQFF. The rearrangement joins TRBV29-1 to TRBJ2-1; D is ambiguous. The germline gives CDR1 SQVTM, CDR2 ANQGSEA. The V gene lost 0 bases and the J gene lost 8 bases, with 11 bases spanning the gap. This CDR3 region has 13 residues.

Ten or more counts support this clone. This chain uses TRBV9 with TRBJ2-5; TRBD2 might be the D (6 bases). Germline V gene data show CDR1 as SGDLS and CDR2 as YYNGEE. The CDR3 spans 15 residues. V dropped 0 bases and J dropped 5 bases, with 14 bases sitting between them. CDR3 loop: CASSVGGGMMETQYF. In DNA form, the CDR3 reads TGTGCCAGCAGCGTAGGGGGCGGGATGATGGAGACCCAGTACTTC. The whole variable domain, filled in from reference TRBV9 and TRBJ2-5, reads DSGVTQTPKHLITATGQRVTLRCSPRSGDLSVYWYQQSLDQGLQFLIQYYNGEERAKGNILERFSAQQFPDLHSELNLSSLELGDSALYFCASSVGGGMMETQYFGPGTRLLVL.

This clone was detected a few times. The V and J genes are TRBV30 and TRBJ1-1; a weak D match, TRBD1 (5 bases). V was trimmed by 7 bases and J by 2 bases, leaving 11 bases between them. The CDR3 has 12 residues. Per the germline V gene, CDR1 is GTSNPN and CDR2 is SVGIG (reference sequence). CDR3 DNA: TGTGCCTTGACAGTCGCCAACACTGAAGCTTTCTTT. Residues: CALTVANTEAFF.

This clone was recorded at least ten times. The rearrangement uses TRBV25-1 and TRBJ2-1; 8 nucleotides align to TRBD1. The germline gives CDR1 MGHDK, CDR2 SYGVNS. J was trimmed by 4 bases and V by 10 bases; bases with no gene match: 9. The CDR3 is 14 amino acids. The CDR3 sequence: CATYGQGGYNEQFF. CDR3 bases: TGTGCCACCTACGGACAGGGTGGTTACAATGAGCAGTTCTTC.

This clone was seen only a few times. The J gene is TRBJ2-6, the V gene TRBV5-1; D might be TRBD1 (5 bases). This CDR3 has 17 amino acids. CDR1 and CDR2 from the germline V gene are SGHRS and YFSETQ. Trimming left V 0 bases short and J 2 bases short, with 12 bases between. The CDR3 region is CASSLEAVRAGANVLTF. The CDR3 DNA is TGCGCCAGCAGCTTGGAGGCAGTCAGGGCTGGGGCCAACGTCCTGACTTTC.

V and J are TRBV30 and TRBJ2-1; D is unresolved. V was clipped by 1 base and J by 15 bases, with 13 bases between them. The CDR3 sequence is 11 residues long. CDR1 GTSNPN and CDR2 SVGIG come from the germline V gene (reference sequence). The CDR3 sequence: CAWSDRERRFF. The CDR3 DNA reads TGTGCCTGGAGTGACAGAGAAAGGCGGTTCTTC.

By frequency in the sample, this clone is medium-sized. The chain carries TRBV6-4 and TRBJ1-2; D is undetermined. V shed 0 bases and J shed 0 bases, with 5 bases lying between them. Germline V gene lookup returns CDR1 MRHNA and CDR2 SNTAGT. The length of the CDR3 is 14 residues. The CDR3 reads CASSDSGSNYGYTF. The CDR3 region has the DNA TGTGCCAGCAGTGACTCGGGGTCTAACTATGGCTACACCTTC.

This clone occurred many times. The gene calls are TRBV14 and TRBJ2-7, with TRBD1 matching 11 bases. V shed 2 bases and J 6 bases; nucleotides not matched to a gene: 12. The length of the CDR3 is 17 residues. Germline CDR1 and CDR2: SGHDN and FVKESK. CDR3 sequence: CASSQLGQGAGIREQYF. The CDR3 nucleotides read TGTGCCAGCAGCCAACTTGGACAGGGGGCCGGGATCCGCGAGCAGTACTTC. Filled out from reference TRBV14 and TRBJ2-7, the complete variable domain reads EAGVTQFPSHSVIEKGQTVTLRCDPISGHDNLYWYRRVMGKEIKFLLHFVKESKQDESGMPNNRFLAERTGGTYSTLKVQPAELEDSGVYFCASSQLGQGAGIREQYFGPGTRLTVT.